The sequence of this TCR beta chain was determined in a study of post-analysis software for immune sequencing data. V was cut by 4 bases and J by 4 bases, with 5 bases left in between. Germline CDR1 SGHDN, CDR2 FVKESK. CDR3 size: 12 residues. General observations from the study: Controls showed lower frequencies than patients for five TRBV segments, and TRBV5-6, TRBV5-1 and TRBV20-1 were among these.

Sequencing libraries made from TCR beta cDNA carried unique molecular identifiers. MiXCR was run by TCRdb on the PCR reads, yielding one entry per CDR3 protein. Of hundreds of thousands of distinct CDR3 sequences in the sample, roughly 30% were seen once. The table lists this clonotype with a few counts. The antigen remains unidentified. This clonotype was sampled from a girl under 18 with multiple sclerosis. This chain uses TRBV14 with TRBJ1-5; no clear D. Sequenced sample: blood. In DNA, the CDR3 is TGTGCCAGCAGCCGAACGAATCAGCCCCAGCATTTT. It codes for CASSRTNQPQHF.